This T cell receptor (beta chain) was recovered during a study of blood T cell repertoires in COVID-19. The protocol was immunoSEQ multiplex PCR, while the TCRdb copy is restricted to in-frame clones and leaves out a portion. The data show fewer than 400,000 clones, over 75% seen once. This CDR3 region has 15 residues. Losses at the gene ends were 3 bases for V and 1 base for J; bases not matched to a gene: 6. The germline V gene has CDR1 MNHNS and CDR2 SASEGT. The clonotype was recovered from a man aged 25-40 years who had recovered from COVID-19. The source material was PBMCs or T cells enriched from blood (not recorded which). The chain couples TRBV6-1 to TRBJ2-7; 7 bases match TRBD2. CDR3: CASSEGRGGSYEQYF. Written as DNA, the CDR3 is TGTGCCAGCAGTGAGGGGCGCGGGGGATCCTACGAGCAGTACTTC.